This T cell receptor beta chain was profiled in a study of vaccination and CD4 T cells after COVID-19. At the level of the study: In the convalescent group, nasal swab PCR was SARS-CoV-2 positive; roughly 9 cases were mild and one severe.

As for treatment: approximately 9-day PBMC culture with coronavirus spike peptide pools or control peptides (ViraFEST assay). The CDR3 contains 15 residues. Trimming cost V 0 bases and J 2 bases, with 10 bases left between them. Germline lookup yields CDR1 DFQATT and CDR2 SNEGSKA (reference sequence). Oncomine TCR Beta short-read sequencing was applied to DNA from cultured CD4+ T cells. MiXCR, run by TCRdb on the PCR reads, gives a single entry per CDR3 protein. The sample has 19,000 or so distinct CDR3 sequences; almost 40% are singletons. The sample holds a few counts of this clonotype. Its antigen is undetermined.

Material: CD4+ T cells from blood, cultured in vitro. The TCR comes from a human donor who had recovered from COVID-19. The chain uses TRBV20-1 and TRBJ2-2; the D is unclear. The CDR3 reads CSARDLQTNTGELFF. For the CDR3, the DNA is TGCAGTGCTAGAGATCTCCAAACTAACACCGGGGAGCTGTTTTTT.